A single sample is the source of the 23 T cell receptor beta chains below, sequenced in a study of shared clonotypes between healthy human individuals. Here immunoSEQ multiplex PCR was the method, and the copy in TCRdb shows in-frame clones only, minus some. The data contain around 500,000 clones, around 79% of them singletons. The sample consisted of PBMCs. Receptor source: a woman between 40 and 50 years old in good health. Some clones in this sample may be carry-over from other donors' samples.

The chain has TRBV6-6 and TRBJ2-7, with TRBD1 matching over 8 bases. CDR1 is MNHNY, CDR2 SVGAGI, per germline (reference sequence). V was clipped by 5 bases and J by 4 bases; unmatched bases: 10. The CDR3 spans 15 residues. The CDR3 sequence: CASSTRTGLFYEQYF. The DNA of the CDR3 is TGTGCCAGCAGTACGAGGACAGGGTTGTTTTACGAGCAGTACTTC.

V gene TRBV16 combines with J gene TRBJ1-1, with D unresolved. This CDR3 region has 13 residues. Germline CDR1 reads KGHSY; CDR2 reads FQNENV. Deletions cut 3 bases from V and 4 bases from J, with 9 bases between. The CDR3 protein is CASSHSGRTEAFF. Written as DNA, the CDR3 is TGTGCCAGCAGCCATAGCGGGCGCACTGAAGCTTTCTTT.

The V gene is TRBV28, the J gene TRBJ2-7; 7 bases fit TRBD2. Germline CDR1 MDHEN, CDR2 SYDVKM. J lost 6 bases, V lost 10 bases, and 9 bases had no gene match. CDR3 length: 12 amino acids. The CDR3 region has the DNA TGTGCCACTTGGGGCGGGGGAGGCGAGCAGTACTTC. It translates to CATWGGGGEQYF.

The chain joins TRBV5-8 to TRBJ2-1; D is possibly TRBD2 (6 bases). The CDR3 sequence is 16 residues long. V shed 1 base and J shed 6 bases, with 17 bases lying between them. Germline CDR1 is SGHTS and CDR2 is YDEGEE. The CDR3 here is CASSLIGGEDRNEQFF. The CDR3 DNA sequence: TGTGCCAGCAGCTTGATAGGAGGGGAGGATCGCAATGAGCAGTTCTTC.

V and J are TRBV7-3 and TRBJ2-7, with D perhaps given as TRBD1 or TRBD2 (5 bases each). This CDR3 has 13 amino acids. V dropped 6 bases and J dropped 3 bases, with 12 bases sitting between them. Germline V gene sequence: CDR1 SGHTA, CDR2 FQGTGA. The CDR3 loop reads CASSRDRYYEQYF. In nucleotides, the CDR3 is TGTGCCAGCAGTCGGGACCGCTACTACGAGCAGTACTTC.

This clone is a singleton in its sample. The J gene is TRBJ2-5, the V gene TRBV5-5; no reliable D call. Germline V lookup: CDR1 SGHKS, CDR2 YYEKEE (reference sequence). This CDR3 is built from 14 residues. V lost 4 bases and J 2 bases, leaving 12 bases between the germline ends. The CDR3 region is CASSPKTQQETQYF. CDR3 in DNA: TGTGCCAGCAGCCCGAAAACACAGCAAGAGACCCAGTACTTC.

The chain uses TRBV7-2 and TRBJ1-1, with D possibly being TRBD1 (5 bases). Trimming removed 1 base at V and 1 base at J, with 10 bases between. Per the germline V gene, CDR1 is SGHTA and CDR2 is FQGNSA. CDR3 length: 15 amino acids. The CDR3 DNA reads as TGTGCCAGCAGCTTAGACGGTCAGGGGAACACTGAAGCTTTCTTT. Translated: CASSLDGQGNTEAFF.

V gene TRBV28 combines with J gene TRBJ1-2; no reliable D call. V lost 10 bases and J 7 bases, leaving 16 bases between the germline ends. The germline gives CDR1 MDHEN, CDR2 SYDVKM. The CDR3 is made up of 12 amino acids. The CDR3 DNA sequence: TGTGCCACATCGGCAACCCAGAGTGGCTACACCTTC. As protein: CATSATQSGYTF.

The chain links TRBV6-1 to TRBJ2-7; D gene uncertain. Germline CDR1 is MNHNS and CDR2 is SASEGT. The CDR3 covers 11 residues. Trimming cost V 4 bases and J 4 bases, with 5 bases left between them. CDR3 protein: CASSVKYEQYF. DNA for the CDR3: TGTGCCAGCAGTGTGAAATACGAGCAGTACTTC.

The chain carries TRBV5-5 and TRBJ2-5, with 9 bases fitting TRBD1. Germline CDR1 SGHKS, CDR2 YYEKEE (reference sequence). J lost 1 base, V lost 4 bases, and 8 bases had no gene match. The CDR3 has 16 amino acids. CDR3 amino acids: CASSRGQGRTQETQYF. In DNA, the CDR3 is TGTGCCAGCAGCAGAGGACAGGGGAGAACCCAAGAGACCCAGTACTTC.

V usage is TRBV28 and J usage is TRBJ1-5; possible D gene TRBD1, 5 bases. The V gene lost 5 bases and the J gene lost 0 bases, with 23 bases spanning the gap. The CDR3 contains 19 residues. Germline V gene lookup returns CDR1 MDHEN and CDR2 SYDVKM. The CDR3 is CASSGEGPKMRRSNQPQHF. CDR3 coding DNA: TGTGCCAGCAGTGGCGAGGGGCCAAAGATGAGGCGTAGCAATCAGCCCCAGCATTTT.

This chain connects TRBV10-3 to TRBJ2-2; tentative D call: TRBD1 (5 bases). There are 14 residues in the CDR3. Looked up from germline, CDR1 is ENHRY and CDR2 is SYGVKD. Trimming took 6 bases from V and 2 from J, leaving 10 bases between them. For the CDR3, the DNA is TGTGCCATCAGGGACACCCCTAACACCGGGGAGCTGTTTTTT. This encodes CAIRDTPNTGELFF.

The chain couples TRBV6-6 to TRBJ2-7; D is uncertain. CDR3 length: 14 amino acids. Germline assignment: CDR1 MNHNY and CDR2 SVGAGI (reference sequence). The germline V and J ends were trimmed by 4 bases and 3 bases, with 13 bases remaining between them. The chain's CDR3 is CASSSSGRVYEQYF. CDR3 bases: TGTGCCAGCAGTTCCTCGGGCCGGGTCTACGAGCAGTACTTC.

V is TRBV19 and J is TRBJ1-3; weak D call: TRBD1 (5 bases). V was shortened by 4 bases and J by 2 bases, with 12 bases between the two germline ends. Per the germline V gene, CDR1 is LNHDA and CDR2 is SQIVND (reference sequence). The CDR3 runs 15 residues. CDR3 DNA: TGTGCCAGTAGTAGCCCGGGGACGGCTGGAAACACCATATATTTT. Protein product: CASSSPGTAGNTIYF. Drawing the rest from reference TRBV19 and TRBJ1-3, the complete variable domain is DGGITQSPKYLFRKEGQNVTLSCEQNLNHDAMYWYRQDPGQGLRLIYYSQIVNDFQKGDIAEGYSVSREKKESFPLTVTSAQKNPTAFYLCASSSPGTAGNTIYFGEGSWLTVV.

J is TRBJ1-2 and V is TRBV5-4; perhaps TRBD1 as D (5 bases). The germline CDR1 and CDR2 sequences are SGHNT and YYREEE (reference sequence). V lost 3 bases to trimming and J lost 6 bases, with 12 bases between them. The CDR3 has 13 residues. CDR3 DNA sequence: TGTGCCAGCAGCTCGACAGTCAGGGATGGCTACACCTTC. It codes for CASSSTVRDGYTF.

V and J are TRBV5-1 and TRBJ2-5, with TRBD2 identical over 12 bases. V lost 3 bases and J lost 4; bases outside the gene matches: 1. Germline loops: CDR1 SGHRS, CDR2 YFSETQ. CDR3 length equals 14 residues. The CDR3 nucleotides read TGCGCCAGCAGCTCGGGACTAGCGGGAGAGACCCAGTACTTC. Translating it yields CASSSGLAGETQYF.

V and J are TRBV9 and TRBJ2-1; 7 nucleotides align to TRBD2. The germline gives CDR1 SGDLS, CDR2 YYNGEE. The CDR3 contains 14 residues. Trimming at V came to 2 bases and at J to 7 bases, leaving 6 bases not matched to a gene. CDR3 sequence (DNA): TGTGCCAGCAGCGTTCTCCTAGCGGATAATGAGCAGTTCTTC. Protein product: CASSVLLADNEQFF.

The chain recombines TRBV4-1 with TRBJ2-7; unclear D gene. Per the germline V gene, CDR1 is MGHRA and CDR2 is YSYEKL. The CDR3 extends over 13 amino acids. Trimming left V 2 bases short and J 8 bases short, with 13 bases between. The CDR3 protein is CASSQPGLTQQYF. DNA of the CDR3: TGCGCCAGCAGCCAACCCGGGCTCACCCAGCAGTACTTC.

This chain uses TRBV7-3 with TRBJ2-3; 7 nucleotides line up with TRBD2. CDR3 length: 15 amino acids. The V gene end was trimmed by 5 bases and the J gene end by 4 bases; junction bases not matched to a gene: 9. Germline-derived CDR1 and CDR2 are SGHTA and FQGTGA. CDR3 region: CASSLGLGGPDTQYF. The CDR3 DNA reads as TGTGCCAGCAGCCTAGGACTAGGTGGGCCAGATACGCAGTATTTT.

The chain is built from TRBV6-5 and TRBJ2-1; D is ambiguous. The V gene's germline CDR1 is MNHEY and CDR2 SVGAGI. The CDR3 has 13 amino acids. V was clipped by 5 bases and J by 4 bases, with 9 bases between them. In DNA form, the CDR3 reads TGTGCCAGCAGTCCCCGCCTTTACAATGAGCAGTTCTTC. Translation gives CASSPRLYNEQFF.

The chain is built from TRBV9 and TRBJ2-1, with 11 bases aligning to TRBD2. Germline V gene lookup returns CDR1 SGDLS and CDR2 YYNGEE. Losses at the gene ends were 1 base for V and 0 bases for J; bases not matched to a gene: 3. This CDR3 is 17 amino acids long. CDR3 nucleotides: TGTGCCAGCAGCGTACGACTAGCGGGAAGCTCCTACAATGAGCAGTTCTTC. This codes for CASSVRLAGSSYNEQFF.

The rearrangement links TRBV7-3 to TRBJ2-2, with 7 bases fitting TRBD2. After removal of 1 base from V and 3 bases from J, the junction contained 14 bases not matched to a gene. The CDR3 covers 19 residues. Germline V gene sequence: CDR1 SGHTA, CDR2 FQGTGA. The CDR3 sequence is CASSLMVAGLARDTGELFF. The DNA for the CDR3 is TGTGCCAGCAGCTTAATGGTAGCGGGCCTCGCTAGGGACACCGGGGAGCTGTTTTTT.

The chain carries TRBV6-1 and TRBJ1-2; D is unclear. Germline CDR1 MNHNS, CDR2 SASEGT. The CDR3 is 11 amino acids. Trimming pared 7 bases from V and 8 bases from J, leaving 11 bases between. The CDR3 reads CASMRVRGYTF. In nucleotides, the CDR3 is TGTGCCAGCATGAGGGTCCGAGGCTACACCTTC.